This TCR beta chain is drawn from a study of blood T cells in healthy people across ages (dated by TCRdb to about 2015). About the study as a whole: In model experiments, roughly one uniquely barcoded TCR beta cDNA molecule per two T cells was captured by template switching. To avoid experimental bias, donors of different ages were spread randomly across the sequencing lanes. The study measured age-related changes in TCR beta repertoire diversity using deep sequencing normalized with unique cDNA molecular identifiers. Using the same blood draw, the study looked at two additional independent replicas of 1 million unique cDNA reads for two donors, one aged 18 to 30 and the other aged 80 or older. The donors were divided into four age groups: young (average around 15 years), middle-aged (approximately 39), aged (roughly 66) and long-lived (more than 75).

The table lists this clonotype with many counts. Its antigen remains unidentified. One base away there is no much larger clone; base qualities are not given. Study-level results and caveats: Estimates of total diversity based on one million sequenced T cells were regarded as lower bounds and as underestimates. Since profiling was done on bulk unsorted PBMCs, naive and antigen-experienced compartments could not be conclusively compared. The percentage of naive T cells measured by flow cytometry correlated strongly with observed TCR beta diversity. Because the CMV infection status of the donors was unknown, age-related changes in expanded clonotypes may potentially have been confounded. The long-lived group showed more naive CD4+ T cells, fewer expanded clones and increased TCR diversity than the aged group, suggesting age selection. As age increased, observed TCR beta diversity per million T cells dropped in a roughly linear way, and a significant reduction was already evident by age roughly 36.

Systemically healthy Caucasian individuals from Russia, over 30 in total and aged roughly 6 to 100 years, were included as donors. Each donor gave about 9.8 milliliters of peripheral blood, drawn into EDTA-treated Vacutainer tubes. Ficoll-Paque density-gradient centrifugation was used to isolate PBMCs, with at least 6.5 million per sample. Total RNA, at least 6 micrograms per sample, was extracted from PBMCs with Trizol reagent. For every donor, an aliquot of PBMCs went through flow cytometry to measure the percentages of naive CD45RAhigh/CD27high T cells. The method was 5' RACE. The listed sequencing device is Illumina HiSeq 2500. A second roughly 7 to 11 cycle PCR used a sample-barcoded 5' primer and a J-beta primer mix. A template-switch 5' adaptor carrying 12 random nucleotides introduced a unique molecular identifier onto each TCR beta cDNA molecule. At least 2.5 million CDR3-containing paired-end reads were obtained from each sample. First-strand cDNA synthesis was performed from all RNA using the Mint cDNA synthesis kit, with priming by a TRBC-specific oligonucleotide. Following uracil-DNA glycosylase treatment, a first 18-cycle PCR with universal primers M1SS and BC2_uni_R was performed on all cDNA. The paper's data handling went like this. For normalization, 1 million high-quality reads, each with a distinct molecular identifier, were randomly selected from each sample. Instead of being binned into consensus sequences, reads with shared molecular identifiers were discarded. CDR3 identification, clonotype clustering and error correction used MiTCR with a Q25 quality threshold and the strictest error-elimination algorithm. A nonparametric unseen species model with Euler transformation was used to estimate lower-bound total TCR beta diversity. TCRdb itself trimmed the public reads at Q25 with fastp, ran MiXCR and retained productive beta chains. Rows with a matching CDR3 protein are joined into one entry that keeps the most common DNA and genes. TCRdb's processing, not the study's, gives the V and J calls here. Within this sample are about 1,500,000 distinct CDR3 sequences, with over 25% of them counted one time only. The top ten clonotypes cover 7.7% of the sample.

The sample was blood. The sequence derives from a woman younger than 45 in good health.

Here is the DNA: TGCAGCGCCGAGGGGGGGGCTGTTTCCTACAATGAGCAGTTCTTC. Translated, it reads CSAEGGAVSYNEQFF. Recombination joined TRBV29-1 with TRBJ2-1; TRBD2 is a possible D gene, resting on 7 matching bases. V and J are truncated by 7 bases and 1 base respectively, leaving an intervening sequence of 17 bases. For CDR1 and CDR2, the germline V gene lists SQVTM and ANQGSEA. The CDR3 spans 15 residues, from the cysteine through the phenylalanine. Only the CDR3 DNA stays, 45 bases, in frame from base 1.